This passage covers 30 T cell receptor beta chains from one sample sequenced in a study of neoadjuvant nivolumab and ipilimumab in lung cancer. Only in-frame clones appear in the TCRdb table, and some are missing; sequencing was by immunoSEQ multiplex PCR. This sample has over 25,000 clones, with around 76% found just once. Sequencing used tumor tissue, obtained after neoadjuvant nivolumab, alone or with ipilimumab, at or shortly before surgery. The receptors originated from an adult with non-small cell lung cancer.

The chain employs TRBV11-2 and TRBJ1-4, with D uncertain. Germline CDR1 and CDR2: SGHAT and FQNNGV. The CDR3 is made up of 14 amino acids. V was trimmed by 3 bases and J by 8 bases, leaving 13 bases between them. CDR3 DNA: TGTGCCAGCAGCTTCGACCTGATGGTAGAAAAACTGTTTTTT. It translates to CASSFDLMVEKLFF.

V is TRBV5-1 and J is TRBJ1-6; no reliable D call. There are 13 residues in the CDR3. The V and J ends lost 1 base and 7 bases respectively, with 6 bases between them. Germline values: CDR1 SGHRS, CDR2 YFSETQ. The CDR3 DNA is TGCGCCAGCAGCTTGATAGAGAATTCACCCCTCCACTTT. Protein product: CASSLIENSPLHF.

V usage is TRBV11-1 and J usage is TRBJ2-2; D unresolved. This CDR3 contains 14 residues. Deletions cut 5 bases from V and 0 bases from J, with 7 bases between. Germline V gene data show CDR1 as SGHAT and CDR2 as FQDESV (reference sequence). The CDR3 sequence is CASSADPNTGELFF. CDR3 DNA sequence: TGTGCCAGCAGCGCAGATCCGAACACCGGGGAGCTGTTTTTT.

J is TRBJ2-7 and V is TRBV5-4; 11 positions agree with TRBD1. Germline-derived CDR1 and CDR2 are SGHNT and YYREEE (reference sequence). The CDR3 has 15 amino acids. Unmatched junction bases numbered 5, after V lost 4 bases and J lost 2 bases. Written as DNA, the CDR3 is TGTGCCAGCAGCGTGGGACAGGGGGGGACCTACGAGCAGTACTTC. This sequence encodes CASSVGQGGTYEQYF.

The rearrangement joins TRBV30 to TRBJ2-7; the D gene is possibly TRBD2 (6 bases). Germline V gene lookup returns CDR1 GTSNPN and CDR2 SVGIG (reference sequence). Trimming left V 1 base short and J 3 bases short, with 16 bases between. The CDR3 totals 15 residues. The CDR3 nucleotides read TGTGCCTGGAGTGGGGCGGTAGCGGTCTTCTACGAGCAGTACTTC. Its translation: CAWSGAVAVFYEQYF.

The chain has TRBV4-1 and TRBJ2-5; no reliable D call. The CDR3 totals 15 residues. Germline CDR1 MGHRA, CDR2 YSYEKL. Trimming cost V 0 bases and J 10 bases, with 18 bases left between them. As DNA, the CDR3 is TGCGCCAGCAGCCAAGATACGCGCGGTGGGGTGAGCCAGTACTTC. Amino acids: CASSQDTRGGVSQYF.

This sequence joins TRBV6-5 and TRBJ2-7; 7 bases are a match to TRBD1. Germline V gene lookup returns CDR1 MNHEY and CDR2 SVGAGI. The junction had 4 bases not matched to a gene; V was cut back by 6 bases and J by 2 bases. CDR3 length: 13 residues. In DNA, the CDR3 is TGTGCCAGCAGACCTACAGGGGCCTACGAGCAGTACTTC. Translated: CASRPTGAYEQYF.

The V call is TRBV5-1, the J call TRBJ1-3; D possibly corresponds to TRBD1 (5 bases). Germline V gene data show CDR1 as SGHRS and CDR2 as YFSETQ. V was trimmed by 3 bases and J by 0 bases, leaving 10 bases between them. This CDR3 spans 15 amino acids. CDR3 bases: TGCGCCAGCAGCTCGGGACGAACCTCTGGAAACACCATATATTTT. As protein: CASSSGRTSGNTIYF.

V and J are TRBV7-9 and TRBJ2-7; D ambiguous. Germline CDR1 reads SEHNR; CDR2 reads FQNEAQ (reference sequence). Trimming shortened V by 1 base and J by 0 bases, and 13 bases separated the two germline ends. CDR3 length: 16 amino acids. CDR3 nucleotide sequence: TGTGCCAGCAGCTTAGAAGGGCAGCAAAGCTCCTACGAGCAGTACTTC. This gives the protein CASSLEGQQSSYEQYF.

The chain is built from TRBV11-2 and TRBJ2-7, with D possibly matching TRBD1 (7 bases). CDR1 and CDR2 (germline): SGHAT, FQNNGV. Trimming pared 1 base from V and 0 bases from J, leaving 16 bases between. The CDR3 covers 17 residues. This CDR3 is CASSLGQGLHPSYEQYF. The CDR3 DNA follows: TGTGCCAGCAGCTTAGGACAGGGACTCCATCCCTCCTACGAGCAGTACTTC.

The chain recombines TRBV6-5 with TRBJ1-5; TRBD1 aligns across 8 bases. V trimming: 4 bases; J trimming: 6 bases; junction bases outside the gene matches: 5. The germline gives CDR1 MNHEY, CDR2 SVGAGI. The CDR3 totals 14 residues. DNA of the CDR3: TGTGCCAGCAGTTCCGCGACAGGGGTTCAGCCCCAGCATTTT. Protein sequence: CASSSATGVQPQHF.

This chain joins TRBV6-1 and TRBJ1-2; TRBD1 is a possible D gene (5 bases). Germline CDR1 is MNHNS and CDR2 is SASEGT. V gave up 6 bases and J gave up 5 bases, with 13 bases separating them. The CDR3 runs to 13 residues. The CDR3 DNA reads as TGTGCCAGCAGAAGACTCGGGGGGTATGGCTACACCTTC. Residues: CASRRLGGYGYTF.

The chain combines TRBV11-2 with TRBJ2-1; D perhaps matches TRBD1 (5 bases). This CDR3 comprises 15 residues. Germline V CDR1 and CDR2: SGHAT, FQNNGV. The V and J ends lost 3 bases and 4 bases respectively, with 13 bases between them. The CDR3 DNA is TGTGCCAGCAGCTTTGGCCCAAGACAGTACAATGAGCAGTTCTTC. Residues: CASSFGPRQYNEQFF.

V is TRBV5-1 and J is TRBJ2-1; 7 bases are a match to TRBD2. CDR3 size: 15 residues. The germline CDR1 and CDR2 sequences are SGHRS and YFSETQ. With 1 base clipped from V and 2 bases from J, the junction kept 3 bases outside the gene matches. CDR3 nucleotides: TGCGCCAGCAGCTTGTCCGGGGGGACCTACAATGAGCAGTTCTTC. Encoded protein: CASSLSGGTYNEQFF.

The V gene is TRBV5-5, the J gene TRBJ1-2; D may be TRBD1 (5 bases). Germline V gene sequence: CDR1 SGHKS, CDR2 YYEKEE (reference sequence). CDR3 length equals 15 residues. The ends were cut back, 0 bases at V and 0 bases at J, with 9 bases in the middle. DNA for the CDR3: TGTGCCAGCAGCTTGGAAGGGGACCCTAACTATGGCTACACCTTC. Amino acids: CASSLEGDPNYGYTF.

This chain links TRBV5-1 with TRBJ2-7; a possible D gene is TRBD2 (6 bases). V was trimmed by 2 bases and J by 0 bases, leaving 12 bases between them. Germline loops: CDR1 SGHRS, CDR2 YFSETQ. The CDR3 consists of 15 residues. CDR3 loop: CASSFLPGDSYEQYF. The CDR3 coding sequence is TGCGCCAGCAGCTTCCTTCCGGGGGACTCCTACGAGCAGTACTTC.

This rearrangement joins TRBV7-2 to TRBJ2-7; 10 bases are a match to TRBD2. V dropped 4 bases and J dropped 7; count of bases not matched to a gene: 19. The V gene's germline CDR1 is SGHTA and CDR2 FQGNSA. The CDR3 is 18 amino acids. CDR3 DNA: TGTGCCAGCAGCTCTACATCTGTCCGACTAGCGGGCCAGGGGGAGCAGTACTTC. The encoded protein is CASSSTSVRLAGQGEQYF.

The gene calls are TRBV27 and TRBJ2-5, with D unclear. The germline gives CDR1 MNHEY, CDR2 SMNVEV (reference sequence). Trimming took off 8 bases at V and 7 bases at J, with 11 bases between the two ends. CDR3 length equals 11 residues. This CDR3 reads CASDRARTQYF. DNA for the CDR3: TGTGCCAGCGACCGAGCGAGGACCCAGTACTTC.

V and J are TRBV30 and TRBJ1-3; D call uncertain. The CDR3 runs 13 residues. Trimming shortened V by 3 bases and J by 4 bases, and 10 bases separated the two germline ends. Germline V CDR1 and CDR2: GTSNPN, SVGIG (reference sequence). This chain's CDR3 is CAWSGESGNTIYF. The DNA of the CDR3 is TGTGCCTGGAGCGGGGAGTCGGGAAACACCATATATTTT. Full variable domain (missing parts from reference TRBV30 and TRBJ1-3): SQTIHQWPATLVQPVGSPLSLECTVEGTSNPNLYWYRQAAGRGLQLLFYSVGIGQISSEVPQNLSASRPQDRQFILSSKKLLLSDSGFYLCAWSGESGNTIYFGEGSWLTVV.

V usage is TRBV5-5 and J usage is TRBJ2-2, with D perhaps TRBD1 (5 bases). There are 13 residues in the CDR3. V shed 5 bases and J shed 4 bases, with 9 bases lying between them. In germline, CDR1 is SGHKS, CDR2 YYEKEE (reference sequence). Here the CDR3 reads CASRTDTTGELFF. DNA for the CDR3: TGTGCCAGCAGGACGGACACCACCGGGGAGCTGTTTTTT.

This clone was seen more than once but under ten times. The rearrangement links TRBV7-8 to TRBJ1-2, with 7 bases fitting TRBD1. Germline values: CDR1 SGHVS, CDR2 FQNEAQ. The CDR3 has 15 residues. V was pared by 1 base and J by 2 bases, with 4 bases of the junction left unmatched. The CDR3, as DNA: TGTGCCAGCAGCTTAGGGCAGGGGGTGAACTATGGCTACACCTTC. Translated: CASSLGQGVNYGYTF.

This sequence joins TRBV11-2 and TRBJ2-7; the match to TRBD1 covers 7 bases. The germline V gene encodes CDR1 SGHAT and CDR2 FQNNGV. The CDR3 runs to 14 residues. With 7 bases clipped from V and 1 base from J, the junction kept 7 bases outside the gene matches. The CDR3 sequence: CASTRGGSSYEQYF. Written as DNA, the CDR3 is TGTGCCAGCACCCGAGGGGGCAGTTCCTACGAGCAGTACTTC.

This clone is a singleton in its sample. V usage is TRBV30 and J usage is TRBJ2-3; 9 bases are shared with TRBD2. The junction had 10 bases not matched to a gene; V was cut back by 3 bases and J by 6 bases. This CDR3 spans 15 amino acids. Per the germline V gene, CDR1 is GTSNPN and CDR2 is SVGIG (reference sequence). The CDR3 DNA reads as TGTGCCTGGAGCTGGTGGCGGGGGGGAATGGATACGCAGTATTTT. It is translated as CAWSWWRGGMDTQYF.

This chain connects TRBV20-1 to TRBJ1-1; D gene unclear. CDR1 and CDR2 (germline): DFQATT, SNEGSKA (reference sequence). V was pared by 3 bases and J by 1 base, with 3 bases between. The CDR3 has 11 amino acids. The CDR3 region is CSARENTEAFF. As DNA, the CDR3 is TGCAGTGCTAGGGAGAACACTGAAGCTTTCTTT.

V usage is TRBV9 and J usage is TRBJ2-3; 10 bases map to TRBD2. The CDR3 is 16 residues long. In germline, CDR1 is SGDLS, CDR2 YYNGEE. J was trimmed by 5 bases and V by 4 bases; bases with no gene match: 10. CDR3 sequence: CASSQKRGGILDTQYF. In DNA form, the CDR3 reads TGTGCCAGCAGCCAAAAGCGGGGGGGCATCTTAGATACGCAGTATTTT. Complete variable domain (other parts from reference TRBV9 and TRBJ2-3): DSGVTQTPKHLITATGQRVTLRCSPRSGDLSVYWYQQSLDQGLQFLIQYYNGEERAKGNILERFSAQQFPDLHSELNLSSLELGDSALYFCASSQKRGGILDTQYFGPGTRLTVL.

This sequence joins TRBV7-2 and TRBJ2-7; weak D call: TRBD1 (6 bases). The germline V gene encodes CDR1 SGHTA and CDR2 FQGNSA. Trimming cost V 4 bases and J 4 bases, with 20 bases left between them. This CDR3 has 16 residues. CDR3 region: CASSSWPIRDNYEQYF. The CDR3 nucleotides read TGTGCCAGCAGCTCCTGGCCGATCCGGGACAATTACGAGCAGTACTTC.

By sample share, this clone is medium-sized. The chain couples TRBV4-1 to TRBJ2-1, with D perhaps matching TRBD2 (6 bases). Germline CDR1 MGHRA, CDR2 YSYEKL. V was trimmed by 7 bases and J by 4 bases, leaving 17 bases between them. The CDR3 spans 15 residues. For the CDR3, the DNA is TGCGCCAGCAAAAAGGGCCGGGGGTTTTACAATGAGCAGTTCTTC. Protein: CASKKGRGFYNEQFF.

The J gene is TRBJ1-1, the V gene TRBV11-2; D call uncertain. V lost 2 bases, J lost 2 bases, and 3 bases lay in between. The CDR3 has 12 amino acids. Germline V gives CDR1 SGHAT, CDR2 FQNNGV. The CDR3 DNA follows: TGTGCCAGCAGCTTAACTAACACTGAAGCTTTCTTT. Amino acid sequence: CASSLTNTEAFF.

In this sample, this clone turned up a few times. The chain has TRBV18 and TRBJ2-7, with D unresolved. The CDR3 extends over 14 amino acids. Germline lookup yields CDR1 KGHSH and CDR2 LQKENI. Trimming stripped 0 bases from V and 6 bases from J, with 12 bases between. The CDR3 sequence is CASSPPSQDGEQYF. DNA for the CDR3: TGTGCCAGCTCACCACCTTCCCAGGACGGCGAGCAGTACTTC.

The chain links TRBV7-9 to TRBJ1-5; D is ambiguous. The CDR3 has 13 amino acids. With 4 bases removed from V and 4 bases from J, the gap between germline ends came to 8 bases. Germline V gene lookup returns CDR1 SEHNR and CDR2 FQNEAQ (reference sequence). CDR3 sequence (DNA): TGTGCCAGCAGCTCCATGGGGAATCAGCCCCAGCATTTT. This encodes CASSSMGNQPQHF.